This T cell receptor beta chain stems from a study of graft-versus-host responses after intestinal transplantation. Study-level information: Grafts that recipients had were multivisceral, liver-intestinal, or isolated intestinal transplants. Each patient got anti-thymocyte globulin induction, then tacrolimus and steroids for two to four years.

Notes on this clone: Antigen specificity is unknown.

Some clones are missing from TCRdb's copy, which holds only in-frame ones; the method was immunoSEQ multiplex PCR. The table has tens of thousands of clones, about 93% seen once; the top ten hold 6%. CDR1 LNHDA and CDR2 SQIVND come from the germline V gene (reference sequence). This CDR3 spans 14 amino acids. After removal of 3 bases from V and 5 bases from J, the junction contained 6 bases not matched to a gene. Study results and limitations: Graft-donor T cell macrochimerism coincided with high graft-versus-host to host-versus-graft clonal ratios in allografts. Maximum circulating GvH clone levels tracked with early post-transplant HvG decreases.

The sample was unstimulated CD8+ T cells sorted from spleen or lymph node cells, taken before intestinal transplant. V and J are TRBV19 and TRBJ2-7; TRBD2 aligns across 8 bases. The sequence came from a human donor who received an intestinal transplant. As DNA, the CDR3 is TGTGCCAGTAGTATTCGGGGGGGCCCGAACGAGCAGTACTTC. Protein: CASSIRGGPNEQYF.